This note documents a single T cell receptor (beta chain) sequence. This clone was observed once. Its recognized antigen is unknown. No quality values exist for individual bases; no much larger clone is one base distant. The data derive from a study of control samples from healthy donors and cancer patients (dated by TCRdb to the early 2020s). Library preparation was by the immunoSEQ multiplex PCR assay. As stored in TCRdb, this immuneACCESS dataset retains in-frame rearrangements with V and J assigned. A fraction of the clones does not appear; measured against another copy, unresolved V genes explain less than half of the discrepancy, and the remainder lacks a known reason. The sample profile shows about 65,000 clones; 90% of them were found once. Approximately 1.2% of the sample is taken by the ten largest. The receptor was isolated from a woman aged 45-65 years with colorectal cancer. The sample taken for sequencing was PBMCs.

This receptor has the CDR3 CASSFLGDGTGELFF. The bases are TGTGCCAGCAGCTTTCTGGGGGACGGCACCGGGGAGCTGTTTTTT. The rearrangement joined TRBV5-6 to TRBJ2-2; the D gene is perhaps TRBD1 or TRBD2, each of them matching over 5 bases. CDR1 SGHDT and CDR2 YYEEEE are derived from the germline V gene. The CDR3 covers 15 residues, taking in both the cysteine and the phenylalanine. The DNA shown is the 45-base CDR3, in frame from base 1. Between the V and J ends, shortened by 2 bases and 4 bases respectively, the junction contains 12 bases.